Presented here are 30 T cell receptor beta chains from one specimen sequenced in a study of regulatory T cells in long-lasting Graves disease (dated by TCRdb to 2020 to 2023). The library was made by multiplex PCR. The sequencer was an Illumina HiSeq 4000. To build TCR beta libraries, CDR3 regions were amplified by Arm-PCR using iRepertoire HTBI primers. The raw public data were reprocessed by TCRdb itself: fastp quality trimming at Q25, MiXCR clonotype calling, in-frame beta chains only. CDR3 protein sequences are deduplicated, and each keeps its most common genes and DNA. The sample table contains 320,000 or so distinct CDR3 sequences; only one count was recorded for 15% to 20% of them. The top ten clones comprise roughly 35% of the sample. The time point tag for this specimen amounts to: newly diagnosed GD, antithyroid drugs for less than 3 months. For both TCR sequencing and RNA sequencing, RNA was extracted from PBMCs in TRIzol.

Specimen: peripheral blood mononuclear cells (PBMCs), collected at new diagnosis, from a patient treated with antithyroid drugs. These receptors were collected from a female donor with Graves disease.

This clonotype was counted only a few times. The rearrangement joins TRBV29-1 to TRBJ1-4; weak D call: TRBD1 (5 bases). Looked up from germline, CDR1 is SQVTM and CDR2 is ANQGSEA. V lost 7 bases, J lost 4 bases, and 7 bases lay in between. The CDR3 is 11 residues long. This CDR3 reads CSGGINEKLFF. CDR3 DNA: TGCAGCGGGGGGATTAATGAAAAACTGTTTTTT. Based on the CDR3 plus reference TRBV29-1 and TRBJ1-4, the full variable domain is SAVISQKPSRDICQRGTSLTIQCQVDSQVTMMFWYRQQPGQSLTLIATANQGSEATYESGFVIDKFPISRPNLTFSTLTVSNMSPEDSSIYLCSGGINEKLFFGSGTQLSVL.

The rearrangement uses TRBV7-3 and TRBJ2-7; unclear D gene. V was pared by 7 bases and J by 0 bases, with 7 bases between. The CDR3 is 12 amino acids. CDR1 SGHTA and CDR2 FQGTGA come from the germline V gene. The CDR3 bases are TGTGCCAGCACTCGATCCTCCTACGAGCAGTACTTC. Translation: CASTRSSYEQYF.

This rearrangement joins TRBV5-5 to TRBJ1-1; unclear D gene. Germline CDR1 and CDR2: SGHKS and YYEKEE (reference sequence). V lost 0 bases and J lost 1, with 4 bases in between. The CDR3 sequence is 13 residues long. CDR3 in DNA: TGTGCCAGCAGCTTGGTGCCGAACACTGAAGCTTTCTTT. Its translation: CASSLVPNTEAFF. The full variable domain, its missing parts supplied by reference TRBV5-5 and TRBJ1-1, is DAGVTQSPTHLIKTRGQQVTLRCSPISGHKSVSWYQQVLGQGPQFIFQYYEKEERGRGNFPDRFSARQFPNYSSELNVNALLLGDSALYLCASSLVPNTEAFFGQGTRLTVV.

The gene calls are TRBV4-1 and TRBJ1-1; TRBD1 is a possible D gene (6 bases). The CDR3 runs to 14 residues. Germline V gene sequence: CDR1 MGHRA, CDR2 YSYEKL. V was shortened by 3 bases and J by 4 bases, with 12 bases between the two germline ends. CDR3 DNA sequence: TGCGCCAGCAGCCAGGGGGGGCAGGGCACTGAAGCTTTCTTT. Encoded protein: CASSQGGQGTEAFF.

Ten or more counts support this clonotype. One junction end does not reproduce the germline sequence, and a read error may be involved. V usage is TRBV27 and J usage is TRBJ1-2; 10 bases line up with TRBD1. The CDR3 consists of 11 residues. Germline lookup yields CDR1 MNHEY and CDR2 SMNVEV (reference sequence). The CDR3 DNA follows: TGTGCCAGCAGTGGAGGGACAGGGGAACGCTTC. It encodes CASSGGTGERF.

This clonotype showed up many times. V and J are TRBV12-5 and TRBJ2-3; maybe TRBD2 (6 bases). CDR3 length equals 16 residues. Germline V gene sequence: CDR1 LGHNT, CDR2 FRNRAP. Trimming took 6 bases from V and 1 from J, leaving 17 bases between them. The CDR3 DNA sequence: TGTGCTAGTGGCCCCGCCATCGGGGGTGGCACAGATACGCAGTATTTT. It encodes CASGPAIGGGTDTQYF.

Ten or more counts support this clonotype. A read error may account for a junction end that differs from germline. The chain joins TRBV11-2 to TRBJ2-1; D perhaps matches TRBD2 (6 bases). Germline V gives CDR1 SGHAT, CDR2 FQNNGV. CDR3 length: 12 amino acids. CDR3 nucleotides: TGTGCCAGCAGCTTATTAGGCGGGGCCTGGATCTTC. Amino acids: CASSLLGGAWIF.

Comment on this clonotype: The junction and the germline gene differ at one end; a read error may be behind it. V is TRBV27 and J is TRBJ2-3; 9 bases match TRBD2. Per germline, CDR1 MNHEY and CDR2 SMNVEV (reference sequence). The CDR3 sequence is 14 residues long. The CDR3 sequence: CASSLAGSTDTQCF. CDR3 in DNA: TGTGCCAGCAGTCTAGCGGGAAGCACAGATACGCAGTGTTTT.

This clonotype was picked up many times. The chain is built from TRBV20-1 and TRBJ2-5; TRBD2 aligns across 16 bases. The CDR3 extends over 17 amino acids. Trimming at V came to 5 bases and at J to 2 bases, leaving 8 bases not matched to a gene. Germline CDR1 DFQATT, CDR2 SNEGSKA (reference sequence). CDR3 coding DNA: TGCAGTGCTGTAGGGACTAGCGGGAGGGCGGGGCAAGAGACCCAGTACTTC. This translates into CSAVGTSGRAGQETQYF.

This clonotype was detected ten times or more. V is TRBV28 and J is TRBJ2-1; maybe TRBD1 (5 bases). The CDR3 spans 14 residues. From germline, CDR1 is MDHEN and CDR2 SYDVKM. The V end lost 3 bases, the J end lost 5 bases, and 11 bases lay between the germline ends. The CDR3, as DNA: TGTGCCAGCAGTTTTTCGACAGCAAACAATGAGCAGTTCTTC. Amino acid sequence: CASSFSTANNEQFF.

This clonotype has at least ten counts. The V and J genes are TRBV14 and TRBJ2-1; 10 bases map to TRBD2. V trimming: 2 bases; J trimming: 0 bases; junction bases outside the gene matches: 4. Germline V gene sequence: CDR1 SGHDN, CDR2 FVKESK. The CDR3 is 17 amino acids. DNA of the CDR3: TGTGCCAGCAGCCAAACTAGCGGGGCCCGCTCCTACAATGAGCAGTTCTTC. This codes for CASSQTSGARSYNEQFF.

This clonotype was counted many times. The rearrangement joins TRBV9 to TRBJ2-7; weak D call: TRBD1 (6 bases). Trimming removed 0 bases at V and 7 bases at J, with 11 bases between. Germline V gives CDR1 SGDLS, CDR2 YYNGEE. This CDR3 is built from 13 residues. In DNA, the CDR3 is TGTGCCAGCAGCGTAGATACAGGGTCGGAGCAGTACTTC. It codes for CASSVDTGSEQYF.

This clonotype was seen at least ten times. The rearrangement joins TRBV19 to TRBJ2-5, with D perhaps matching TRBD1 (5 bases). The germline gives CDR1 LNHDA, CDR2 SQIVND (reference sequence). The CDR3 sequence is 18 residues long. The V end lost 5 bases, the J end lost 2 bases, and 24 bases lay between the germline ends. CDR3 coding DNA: TGTGCCAGTAGTCCTAAAGGACACCCGCAACCCGTACAAGAGACCCAGTACTTC. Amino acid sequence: CASSPKGHPQPVQETQYF.

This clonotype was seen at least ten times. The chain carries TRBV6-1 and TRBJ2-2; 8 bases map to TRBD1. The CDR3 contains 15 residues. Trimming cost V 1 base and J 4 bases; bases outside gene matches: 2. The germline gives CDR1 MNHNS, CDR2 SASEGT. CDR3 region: CASSEETGGTGELFF. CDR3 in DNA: TGTGCCAGCAGTGAAGAAACAGGGGGCACCGGGGAGCTGTTTTTT.

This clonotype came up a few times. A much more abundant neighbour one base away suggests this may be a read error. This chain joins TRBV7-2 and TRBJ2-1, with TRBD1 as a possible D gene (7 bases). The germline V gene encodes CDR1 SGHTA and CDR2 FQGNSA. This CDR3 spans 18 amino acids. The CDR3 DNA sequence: TGTGCCAGCAGCCCAAATCGCGGGACAGAGAGCTCCTACAGTGAGCAGTTCTTC. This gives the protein CASSPNRGTESSYSEQFF.

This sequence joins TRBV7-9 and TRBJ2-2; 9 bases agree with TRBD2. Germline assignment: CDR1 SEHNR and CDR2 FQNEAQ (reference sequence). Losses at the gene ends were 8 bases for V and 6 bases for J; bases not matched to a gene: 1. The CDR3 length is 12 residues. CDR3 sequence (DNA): TGTGCCAGCGAGCGGGAGGCCGGGGAGCTGTTTTTT. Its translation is CASEREAGELFF.

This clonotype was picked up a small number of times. CDR3: CSATGQPSYEQYF. CDR3 nucleotides: TGCAGTGCTACGGGACAGCCTTCCTACGAGCAGTACTTC. The V call is TRBV20-1, the J call TRBJ2-7; 7 bases match TRBD1. This CDR3 is 13 amino acids long. V lost 4 bases, J lost 1 base, and 4 bases stayed unmatched. CDR1 and CDR2 from the germline V gene are DFQATT and SNEGSKA (reference sequence).

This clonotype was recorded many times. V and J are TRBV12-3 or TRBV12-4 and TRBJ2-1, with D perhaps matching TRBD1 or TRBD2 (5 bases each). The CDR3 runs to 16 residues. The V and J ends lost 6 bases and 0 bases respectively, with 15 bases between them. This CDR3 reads CASSSSGLSSYNEQFF. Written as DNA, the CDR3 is TGTGCCAGCAGCTCTTCGGGGCTGAGCTCCTACAATGAGCAGTTCTTC.

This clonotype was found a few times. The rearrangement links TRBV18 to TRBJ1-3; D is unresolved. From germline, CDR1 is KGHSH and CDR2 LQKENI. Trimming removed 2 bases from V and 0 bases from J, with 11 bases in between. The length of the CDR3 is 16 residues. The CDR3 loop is CASSPSAGGSGNTIYF. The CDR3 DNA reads TGTGCCAGCTCACCAAGTGCGGGAGGCTCTGGAAACACCATATATTTT.

For the CDR3, the DNA is TGTGCCAGCAGCCATTCTCAGGGGGCGGTCACTGAAGCTTTCTTT. Amino acids: CASSHSQGAVTEAFF. The chain links TRBV6-1 to TRBJ1-1; 8 bases line up with TRBD1. Germline CDR1 reads MNHNS; CDR2 reads SASEGT. The CDR3 length is 15 residues. With 6 bases clipped from V and 4 bases from J, the junction kept 10 bases outside the gene matches.

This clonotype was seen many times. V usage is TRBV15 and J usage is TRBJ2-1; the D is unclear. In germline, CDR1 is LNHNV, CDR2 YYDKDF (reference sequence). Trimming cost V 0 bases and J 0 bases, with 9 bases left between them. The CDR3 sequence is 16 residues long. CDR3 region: CATSRDGPNSYNEQFF. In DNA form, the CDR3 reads TGTGCCACCAGCAGAGATGGTCCCAACTCCTACAATGAGCAGTTCTTC.

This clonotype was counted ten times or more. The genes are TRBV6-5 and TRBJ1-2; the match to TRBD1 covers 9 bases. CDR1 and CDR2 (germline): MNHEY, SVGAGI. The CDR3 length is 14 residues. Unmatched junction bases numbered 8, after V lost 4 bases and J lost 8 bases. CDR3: CASSSGTGIFGYTF. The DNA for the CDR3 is TGTGCCAGCAGTTCCGGGACAGGGATTTTCGGCTACACCTTC.

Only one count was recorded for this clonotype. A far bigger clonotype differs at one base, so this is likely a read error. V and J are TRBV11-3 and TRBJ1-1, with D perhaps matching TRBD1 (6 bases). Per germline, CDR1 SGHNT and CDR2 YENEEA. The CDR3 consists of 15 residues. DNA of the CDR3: TGTGCCAGCAGCTTAAGGGGGATGAGGGACACTGATGCTTTCTTT. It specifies CASSLRGMRDTDAFF.

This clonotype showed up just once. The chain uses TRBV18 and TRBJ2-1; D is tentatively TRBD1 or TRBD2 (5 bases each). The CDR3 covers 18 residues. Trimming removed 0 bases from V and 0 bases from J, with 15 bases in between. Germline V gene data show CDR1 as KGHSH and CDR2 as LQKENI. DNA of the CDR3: TGTGCCAGCTCACCACCGGTAGGACGGGACCTCTCCTACAATGAGCAGTTCTTC. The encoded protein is CASSPPVGRDLSYNEQFF.

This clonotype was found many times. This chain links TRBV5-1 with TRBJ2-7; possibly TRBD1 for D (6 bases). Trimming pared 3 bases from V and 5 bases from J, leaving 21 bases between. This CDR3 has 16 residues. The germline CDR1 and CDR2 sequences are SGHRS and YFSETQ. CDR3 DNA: TGCGCCAGCAGCTGGGTGTCATGGGACACTCCGAACGAGCAGTACTTC. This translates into CASSWVSWDTPNEQYF.

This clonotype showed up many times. The CDR3 protein is CATSDSRSSSGTIYEQYF. The DNA of the CDR3 is TGTGCCACCAGTGATTCCCGGTCATCTAGCGGGACTATCTACGAGCAGTACTTC. The gene calls are TRBV24-1 and TRBJ2-7; 9 positions match TRBD2. The CDR3 has 18 amino acids. CDR1 is KGHDR, CDR2 SFDVKD, per germline. Trimming at V came to 2 bases and at J to 3 bases, leaving 13 bases not matched to a gene.

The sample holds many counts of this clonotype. CDR3 sequence: CASSYSRVGGEQFF. CDR3 nucleotide sequence: TGTGCCAGCAGTTACTCGAGGGTCGGAGGGGAGCAGTTCTTC. The chain joins TRBV6-2 or TRBV6-3 to TRBJ2-1; D might be TRBD2 (6 bases). CDR1 is MNHEY and CDR2 is SVGEGT in the germline V gene. Trimming took 0 bases from V and 10 from J, leaving 13 bases between them. CDR3 length: 14 residues.

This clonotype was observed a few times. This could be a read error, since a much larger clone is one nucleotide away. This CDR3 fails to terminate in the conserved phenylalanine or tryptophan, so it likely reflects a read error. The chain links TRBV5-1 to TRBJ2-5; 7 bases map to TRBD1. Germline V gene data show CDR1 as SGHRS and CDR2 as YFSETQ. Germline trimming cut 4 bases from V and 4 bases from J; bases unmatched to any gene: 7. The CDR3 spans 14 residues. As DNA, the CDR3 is TGCGCCAGCAGCCAAGGGGGCCCGGGAGAGACCCAGTACGTC. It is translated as CASSQGGPGETQYV.

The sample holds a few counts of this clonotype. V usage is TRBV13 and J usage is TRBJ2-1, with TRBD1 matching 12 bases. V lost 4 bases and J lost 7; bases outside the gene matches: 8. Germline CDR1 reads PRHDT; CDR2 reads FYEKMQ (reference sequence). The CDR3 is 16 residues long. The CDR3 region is CASSSPRDRGRNEQFF. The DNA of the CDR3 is TGTGCCAGCAGCTCCCCCCGGGACAGGGGGCGAAATGAGCAGTTCTTC.

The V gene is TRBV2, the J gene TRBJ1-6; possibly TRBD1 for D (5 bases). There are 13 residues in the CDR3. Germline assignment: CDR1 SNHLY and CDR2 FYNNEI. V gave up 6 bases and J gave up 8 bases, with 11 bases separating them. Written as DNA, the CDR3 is TGTGCCAGCAGACGACAGCTCGATTCACCCCTCCACTTT. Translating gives CASRRQLDSPLHF.